This entry lists 8 T cell receptor beta chains sequenced from one sample in a study of T cell repertoires in cytomegalovirus infection. Via MiXCR, TCRdb re-called the reads, giving one row per CDR3 protein. This table holds some 350,000 distinct CDR3 sequences, around 18% found once. Material for sequencing was PBMCs. The source is a human donor in good health (CMV status not recorded). Some clones in this sample may be carry-over from other donors' samples.

The genes are TRBV27 and TRBJ2-5, with D possibly TRBD1 on 6 matching bases. V was cut by 2 bases and J by 1 base, with 14 bases left in between. This CDR3 spans 16 amino acids. Germline CDR1 is MNHEY and CDR2 is SMNVEV (reference sequence). This chain's CDR3 is CASSLTPDSPQETQYF. In nucleotides, the CDR3 is TGTGCCAGCAGTTTAACTCCGGACAGCCCCCAAGAGACCCAGTACTTC.

The CDR3 here is CATSDTRDRGAYEQYF. CDR3 nucleotide sequence: TGTGCCACCAGTGACACCCGGGACAGAGGAGCCTACGAGCAGTACTTC. V is TRBV24-1 and J is TRBJ2-7; TRBD1 aligns across 7 bases. Germline V gene data show CDR1 as KGHDR and CDR2 as SFDVKD. This CDR3 is built from 16 residues. V was clipped by 4 bases and J by 2 bases; unmatched bases: 10.

This clonotype has just a few counts. The V call is TRBV11-3, the J call TRBJ2-1, with TRBD2 matching over 10 bases. V shed 5 bases and J 2 bases; nucleotides not matched to a gene: 3. The CDR3 spans 15 residues. CDR1 and CDR2 (germline): SGHNT, YENEEA. The CDR3 coding sequence is TGTGCCAGCAGCAGACTAGCGGGTACCTACAATGAGCAGTTCTTC. The encoded protein is CASSRLAGTYNEQFF.

This clonotype was seen repeatedly, ten times or more. The gene calls are TRBV7-2 and TRBJ2-6; D is ambiguous. The CDR3 length is 14 residues. CDR1 and CDR2 (germline): SGHTA, FQGNSA. V lost 5 bases to trimming and J lost 0 bases, with 5 bases between them. The CDR3 protein is CASSISSGANVLTF. CDR3 sequence (DNA): TGTGCCAGCAGCATTTCCTCTGGGGCCAACGTCCTGACTTTC.

This clonotype was observed many times. The genes are TRBV5-5 and TRBJ2-3; 7 bases are a match to TRBD2. J lost 2 bases, V lost 4 bases, and 7 bases had no gene match. CDR1 and CDR2 from the germline V gene are SGHKS and YYEKEE (reference sequence). CDR3 length: 15 amino acids. CDR3 coding DNA: TGTGCCAGCAGCCGAGCGGGGACCTACACAGATACGCAGTATTTT. Its translation: CASSRAGTYTDTQYF.

The chain uses TRBV7-8 and TRBJ2-1; 7 bases line up with TRBD2. The CDR3 is made up of 15 amino acids. The ends lost 0 bases at V and 6 bases at J; junction bases unmatched: 5. CDR1 and CDR2 (germline): SGHVS, FQNEAQ. The CDR3 DNA sequence: TGTGCCAGCAGCTTAGCGGGGGGGGGGGGCAATGAGCAGTTCTTC. The encoded protein is CASSLAGGGGNEQFF.

This clonotype appeared a single time. The chain employs TRBV12-3 or TRBV12-4 and TRBJ2-7, with a possible D match to TRBD2 (5 bases). The CDR3 length is 16 residues. Trimming removed 6 bases from V and 1 base from J, with 19 bases in between. CDR3 residues: CASSRFGSERSYEQYF. The CDR3 region has the DNA TGTGCCAGCAGCCGCTTTGGTAGCGAACGTTCCTACGAGCAGTACTTC.

This clonotype was counted ten times or more. The rearrangement links TRBV6-5 to TRBJ2-1; 9 bases map to TRBD2. V lost 2 bases, J lost 4 bases, and 12 bases stayed unmatched. This CDR3 has 18 residues. CDR1 and CDR2 (germline): MNHEY, SVGAGI. The CDR3 region has the DNA TGTGCCAGCAGTTACGGGTATAGCGGGAGAGCTAGTTACAATGAGCAGTTCTTC. Residues: CASSYGYSGRASYNEQFF.